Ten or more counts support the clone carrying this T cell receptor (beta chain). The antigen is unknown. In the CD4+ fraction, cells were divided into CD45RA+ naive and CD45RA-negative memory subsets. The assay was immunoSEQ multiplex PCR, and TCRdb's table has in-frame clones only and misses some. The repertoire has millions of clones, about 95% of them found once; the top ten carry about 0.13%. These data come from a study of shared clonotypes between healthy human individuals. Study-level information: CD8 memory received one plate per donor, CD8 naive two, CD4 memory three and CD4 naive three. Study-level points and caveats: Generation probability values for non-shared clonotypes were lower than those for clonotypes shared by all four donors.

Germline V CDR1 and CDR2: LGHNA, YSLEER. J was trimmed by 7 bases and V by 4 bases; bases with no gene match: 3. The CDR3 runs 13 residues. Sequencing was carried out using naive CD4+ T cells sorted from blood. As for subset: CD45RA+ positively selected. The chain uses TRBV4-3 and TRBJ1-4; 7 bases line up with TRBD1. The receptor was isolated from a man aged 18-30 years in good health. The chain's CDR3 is CASSRYRGEKLFF. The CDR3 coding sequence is TGCGCCAGCAGCCGGTACAGGGGTGAAAAACTGTTTTTT.